These T cell receptor beta chains were read from a single sample in a study of early T cells in non-severe SARS-CoV-2 infection. TCRdb itself ran the 5' RACE reads through MiXCR, one entry per CDR3 protein. The sample yields approximately 77,000 distinct CDR3 sequences, about an eighth seen once. The sample consisted of whole blood. The receptors here all came from an adult who was a healthcare worker with PCR-confirmed SARS-CoV-2 infection or an uninfected control (not recorded which). The CDR3 runs from the conserved cysteine through the conserved F or W. D genes are given only for firm matches. Not every row has a clone size; where given, it reads once, few, many or a size class.

>TRBJ2-3|TRBV18|.|.
CASSPPSTDTQYF
TGTGCCAGCTCACCGCCAAGCACAGATACGCAGTATTTT
>TRBJ2-5|TRBV20-1|.|many
CSARGQTVKETQYF
TGCAGTGCTAGAGGCCAGACTGTTAAAGAGACCCAGTACTTC
>TRBJ2-5|TRBV29-1|.|many
CSVEWQNRAQYF
TGCAGCGTTGAATGGCAGAATAGGGCCCAGTACTTC
>TRBJ2-1|TRBV2|.|few
CASSERANEQFF
TGTGCCAGCAGTGAAAGAGCGAATGAGCAGTTCTTC
>TRBJ2-3|TRBV3-1|TRBD2|many
CASSQTTSGRVTDTRYF
TGTGCCAGCAGCCAAACTACTAGCGGGAGGGTCACAGATACGCGGTATTTT
>TRBJ2-7|TRBV18|.|many
CASSLGAQTYEQYF
TGTGCCAGCTCACTAGGGGCGCAAACCTACGAGCAGTACTTC
>TRBJ1-6|TRBV28|.|few
CASTPRARYNSPLHF
TGTGCCAGCACCCCCCGGGCGAGGTATAATTCACCCCTCCACTTT
>TRBJ1-5|TRBV6-2/TRBV6-3|.|few
CASSYIGVSNQPQHF
TGTGCCAGCAGTTACATCGGCGTTAGCAATCAGCCCCAGCATTTT
>TRBJ2-7|TRBV13|.|many
CASSLKQRSYEQYF
TGTGCCAGCAGCTTAAAACAGAGGTCCTACGAGCAGTACTTC
>TRBJ2-1|TRBV19|TRBD2|many
CASSIRASGNYNEQFF
TGTGCCAGTAGTATTAGAGCTAGCGGAAACTACAATGAGCAGTTCTTC